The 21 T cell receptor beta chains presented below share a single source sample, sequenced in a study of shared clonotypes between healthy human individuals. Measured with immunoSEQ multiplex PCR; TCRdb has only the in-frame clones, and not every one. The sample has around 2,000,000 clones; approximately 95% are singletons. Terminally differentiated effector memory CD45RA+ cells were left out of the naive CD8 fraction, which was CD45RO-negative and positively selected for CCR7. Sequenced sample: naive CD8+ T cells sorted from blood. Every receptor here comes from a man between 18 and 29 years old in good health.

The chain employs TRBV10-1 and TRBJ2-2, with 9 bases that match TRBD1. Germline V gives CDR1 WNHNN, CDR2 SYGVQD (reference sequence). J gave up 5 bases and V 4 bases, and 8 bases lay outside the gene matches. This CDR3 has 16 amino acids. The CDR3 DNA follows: TGCGCCAGCAGTGCTACAGGGGGCGCGGAGACCGGGGAGCTGTTTTTT. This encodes CASSATGGAETGELFF.

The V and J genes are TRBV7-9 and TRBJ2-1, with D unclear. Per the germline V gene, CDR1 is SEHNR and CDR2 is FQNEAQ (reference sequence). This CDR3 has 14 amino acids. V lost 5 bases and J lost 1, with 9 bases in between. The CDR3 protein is CASSHPWSYNEQFF. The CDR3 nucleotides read TGTGCCAGCAGCCACCCCTGGTCCTACAATGAGCAGTTCTTC. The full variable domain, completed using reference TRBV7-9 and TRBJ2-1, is DTGVSQNPRHKITKRGQNVTFRCDPISEHNRLYWYRQTLGQGPEFLTYFQNEAQLEKSRLLSDRFSAERPKGSFSTLEIQRTEQGDSAMYLCASSHPWSYNEQFFGPGTRLTVL.

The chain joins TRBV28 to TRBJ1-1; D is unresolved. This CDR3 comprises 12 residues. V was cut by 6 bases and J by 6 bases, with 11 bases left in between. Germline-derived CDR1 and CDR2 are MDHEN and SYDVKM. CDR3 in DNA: TGTGCCAGCAGCTCGAATGGGGCTGAAGCTTTCTTT. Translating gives CASSSNGAEAFF. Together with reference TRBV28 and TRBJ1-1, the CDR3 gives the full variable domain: DVKVTQSSRYLVKRTGEKVFLECVQDMDHENMFWYRQDPGLGLRLIYFSYDVKMKEKGDIPEGYSVSREKKERFSLILESASTNQTSMYLCASSSNGAEAFFGQGTRLTVV.

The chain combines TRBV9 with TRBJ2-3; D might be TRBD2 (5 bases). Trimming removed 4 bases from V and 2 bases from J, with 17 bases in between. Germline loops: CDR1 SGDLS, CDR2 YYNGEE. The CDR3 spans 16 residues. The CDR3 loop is CASSQATAGNTDTQYF. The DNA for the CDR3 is TGTGCCAGCAGCCAGGCGACGGCGGGCAACACAGATACGCAGTATTTT.

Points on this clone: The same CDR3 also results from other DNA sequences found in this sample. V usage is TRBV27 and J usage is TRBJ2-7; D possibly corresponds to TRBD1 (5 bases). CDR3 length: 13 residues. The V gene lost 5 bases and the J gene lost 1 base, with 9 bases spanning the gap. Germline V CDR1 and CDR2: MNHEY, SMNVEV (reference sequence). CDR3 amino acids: CASSAGLSYEQYF. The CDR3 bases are TGTGCCAGCAGTGCAGGGCTTTCCTACGAGCAGTACTTC.

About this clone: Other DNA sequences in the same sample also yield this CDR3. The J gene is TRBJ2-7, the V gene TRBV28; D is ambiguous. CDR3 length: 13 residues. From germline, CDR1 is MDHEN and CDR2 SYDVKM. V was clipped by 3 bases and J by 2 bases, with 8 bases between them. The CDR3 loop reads CASSFGLPYEQYF. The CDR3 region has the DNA TGTGCCAGCAGTTTCGGGCTACCCTACGAGCAGTACTTC.

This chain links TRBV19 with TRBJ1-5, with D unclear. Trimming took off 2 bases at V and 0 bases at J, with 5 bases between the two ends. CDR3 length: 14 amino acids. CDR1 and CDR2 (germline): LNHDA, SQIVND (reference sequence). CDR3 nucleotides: TGTGCCAGTAGTATAACTGGTAGCAATCAGCCCCAGCATTTT. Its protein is CASSITGSNQPQHF.

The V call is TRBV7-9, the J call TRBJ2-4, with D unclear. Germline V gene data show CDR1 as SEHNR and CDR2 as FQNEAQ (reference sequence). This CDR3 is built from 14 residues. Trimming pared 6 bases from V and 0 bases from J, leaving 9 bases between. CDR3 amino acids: CASSGELAKNIQYF. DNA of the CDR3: TGTGCCAGCAGTGGGGAATTAGCCAAAAACATTCAGTACTTC.

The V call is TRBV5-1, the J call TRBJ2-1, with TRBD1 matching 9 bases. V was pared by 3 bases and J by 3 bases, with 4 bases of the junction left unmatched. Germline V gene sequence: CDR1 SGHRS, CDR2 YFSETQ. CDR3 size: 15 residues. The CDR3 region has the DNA TGCGCCAGCAGCTCGTGGGACAGGGACTACAATGAGCAGTTCTTC. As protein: CASSSWDRDYNEQFF. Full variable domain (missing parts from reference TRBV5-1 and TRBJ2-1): KAGVTQTPRYLIKTRGQQVTLSCSPISGHRSVSWYQQTPGQGLQFLFEYFSETQRNKGNFPGRFSGRQFSNSRSEMNVSTLELGDSALYLCASSSWDRDYNEQFFGPGTRLTVL.

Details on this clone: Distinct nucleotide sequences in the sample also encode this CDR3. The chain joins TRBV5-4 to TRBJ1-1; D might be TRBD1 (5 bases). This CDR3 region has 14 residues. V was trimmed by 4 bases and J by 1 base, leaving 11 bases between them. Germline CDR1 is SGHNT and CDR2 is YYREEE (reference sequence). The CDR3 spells CASSLRGGNTEAFF. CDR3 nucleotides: TGTGCCAGCAGCCTCCGGGGGGGGAACACTGAAGCTTTCTTT. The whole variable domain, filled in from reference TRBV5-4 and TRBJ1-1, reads ETGVTQSPTHLIKTRGQQVTLRCSSQSGHNTVSWYQQALGQGPQFIFQYYREEENGRGNFPPRFSGLQFPNYSSELNVNALELDDSALYLCASSLRGGNTEAFFGQGTRLTVV.

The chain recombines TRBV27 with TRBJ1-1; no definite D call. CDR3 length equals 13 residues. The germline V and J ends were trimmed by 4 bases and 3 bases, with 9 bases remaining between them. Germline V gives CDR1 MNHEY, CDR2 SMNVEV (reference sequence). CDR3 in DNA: TGTGCCAGCAGTTGGGGAGAATACACTGAAGCTTTCTTT. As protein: CASSWGEYTEAFF.

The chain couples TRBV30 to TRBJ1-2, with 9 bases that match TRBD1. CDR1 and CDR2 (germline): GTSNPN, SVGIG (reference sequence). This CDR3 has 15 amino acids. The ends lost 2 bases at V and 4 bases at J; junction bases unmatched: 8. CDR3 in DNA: TGTGCCTGGAGTCTGGGACAGGGTGGAGTCTATGGCTACACCTTC. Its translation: CAWSLGQGGVYGYTF. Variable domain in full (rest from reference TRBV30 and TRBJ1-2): SQTIHQWPATLVQPVGSPLSLECTVEGTSNPNLYWYRQAAGRGLQLLFYSVGIGQISSEVPQNLSASRPQDRQFILSSKKLLLSDSGFYLCAWSLGQGGVYGYTFGSGTRLTVV.

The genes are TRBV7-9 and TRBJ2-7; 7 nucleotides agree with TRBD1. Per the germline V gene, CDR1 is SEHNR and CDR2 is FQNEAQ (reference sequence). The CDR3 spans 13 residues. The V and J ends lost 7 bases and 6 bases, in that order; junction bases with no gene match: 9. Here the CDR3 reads CASTKGGRPEQYF. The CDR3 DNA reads TGTGCCAGCACCAAAGGGGGCAGGCCCGAGCAGTACTTC. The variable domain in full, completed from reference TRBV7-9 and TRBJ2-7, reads DTGVSQNPRHKITKRGQNVTFRCDPISEHNRLYWYRQTLGQGPEFLTYFQNEAQLEKSRLLSDRFSAERPKGSFSTLEIQRTEQGDSAMYLCASTKGGRPEQYFGPGTRLTVT.

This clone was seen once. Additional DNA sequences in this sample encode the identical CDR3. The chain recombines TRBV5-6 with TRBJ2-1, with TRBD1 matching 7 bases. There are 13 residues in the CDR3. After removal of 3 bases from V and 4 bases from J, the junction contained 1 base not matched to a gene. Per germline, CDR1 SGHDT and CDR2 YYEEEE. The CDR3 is CASSSQGYNEQFF. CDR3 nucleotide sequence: TGTGCCAGCAGCTCACAGGGGTACAATGAGCAGTTCTTC.

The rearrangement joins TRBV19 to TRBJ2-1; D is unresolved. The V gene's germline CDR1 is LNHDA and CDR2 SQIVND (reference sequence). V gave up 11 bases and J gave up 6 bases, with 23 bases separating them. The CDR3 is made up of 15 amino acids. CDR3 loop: CASSGPPSLANEQFF. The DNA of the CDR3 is TGTGCCTCCTCCGGGCCTCCCTCCCTTGCCAATGAGCAGTTCTTC.

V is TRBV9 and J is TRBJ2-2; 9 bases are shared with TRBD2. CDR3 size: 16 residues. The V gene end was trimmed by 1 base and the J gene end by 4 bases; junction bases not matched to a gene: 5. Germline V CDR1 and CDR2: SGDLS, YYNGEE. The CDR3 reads CASSVLAGGPTGELFF. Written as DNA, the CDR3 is TGTGCCAGCAGCGTACTTGCGGGGGGGCCCACCGGGGAGCTGTTTTTT. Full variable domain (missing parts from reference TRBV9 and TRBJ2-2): DSGVTQTPKHLITATGQRVTLRCSPRSGDLSVYWYQQSLDQGLQFLIQYYNGEERAKGNILERFSAQQFPDLHSELNLSSLELGDSALYFCASSVLAGGPTGELFFGEGSRLTVL.

This CDR3 reads CAWSAPWTQGHYGYTF. In DNA form, the CDR3 reads TGTGCCTGGAGTGCCCCCTGGACCCAGGGGCACTATGGCTACACCTTC. The gene calls are TRBV30 and TRBJ1-2; a weak D match, TRBD1 (6 bases). Trimming took 1 base from V and 3 from J, leaving 18 bases between them. This CDR3 is built from 16 residues. Germline V gives CDR1 GTSNPN, CDR2 SVGIG (reference sequence).

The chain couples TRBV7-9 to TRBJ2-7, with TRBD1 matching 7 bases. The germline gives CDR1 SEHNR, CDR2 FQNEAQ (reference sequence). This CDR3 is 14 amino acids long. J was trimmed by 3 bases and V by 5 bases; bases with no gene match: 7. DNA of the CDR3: TGTGCCAGCAGCCGACAGGGAATCAACTACGAGCAGTACTTC. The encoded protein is CASSRQGINYEQYF.

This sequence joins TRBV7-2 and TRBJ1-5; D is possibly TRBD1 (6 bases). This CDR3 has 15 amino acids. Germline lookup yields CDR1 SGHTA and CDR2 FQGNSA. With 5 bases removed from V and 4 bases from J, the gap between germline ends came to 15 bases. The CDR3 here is CASSPKTQGNQPQHF. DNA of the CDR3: TGTGCCAGCAGCCCGAAAACACAGGGAAATCAGCCCCAGCATTTT.

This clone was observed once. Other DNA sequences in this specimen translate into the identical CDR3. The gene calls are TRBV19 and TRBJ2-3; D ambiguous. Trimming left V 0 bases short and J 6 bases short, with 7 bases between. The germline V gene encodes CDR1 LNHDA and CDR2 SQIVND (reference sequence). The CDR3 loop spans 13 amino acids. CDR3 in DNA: TGTGCCAGTAGTATAGAGCCCGCGGATACGCAGTATTTT. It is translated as CASSIEPADTQYF.

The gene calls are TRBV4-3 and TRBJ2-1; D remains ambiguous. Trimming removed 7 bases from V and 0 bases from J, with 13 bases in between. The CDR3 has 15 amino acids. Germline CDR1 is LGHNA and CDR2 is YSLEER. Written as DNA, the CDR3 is TGCGCCAGCACCTTGGGCTACTTCTCCTACAATGAGCAGTTCTTC. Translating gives CASTLGYFSYNEQFF.